A selection of T cell receptor beta chains follows, all from one sample in a study of naive and memory T cell subsets. One entry per CDR3 protein results from TCRdb running MiXCR on the UMI-ligation and nested PCR reads. The sample has around 5,700 distinct CDR3 sequences; about 6.5% are singletons. Sequencing was carried out using effector memory CD8+ T cells from blood. These receptors came from a human donor in good health. Each CDR3 is given without its conserved first and last residue.

>TRBJ2-7|14|TRBV28
ASSSQYVQGAYEQY
>TRBJ2-2|11|TRBV7-9
ASSFTSGGELF
>TRBJ2-2|15|TRBV4-2
ASSQESVSGSVGELF
>TRBJ2-3|12|TRBV2
ASRDGASTDTQY
>TRBJ2-2|12|TRBV6-4
ASRTGSDTGELF
>TRBJ2-1|12|TRBV28
ASGGDREINEQF
>TRBJ2-1|12|TRBV27
ASKHPNSYNEQF
>TRBJ2-1|9|TRBV20-1
SARVYNEQF
>TRBJ2-1|11|TRBV20-1
SAPRGDSREQF
>TRBJ2-3|13|TRBV29-1
SAPPPGATTDTQY
>TRBJ2-7|12|TRBV19
ASSIDSGAYEQY
>TRBJ1-1|9|TRBV29-1
SVINVWEAF
>TRBJ1-2|12|TRBV6-2/TRBV6-3
ASSSLSDGYGYT
>TRBJ2-3|16|TRBV20-1
SARDTWLRTTSTDTQY
>TRBJ2-2|12|TRBV24-1
ATKGTGDTGELF
>TRBJ2-5|11|TRBV2
ATPQGARETQY
>TRBJ2-7|13|TRBV7-2
ASSSLPGLAYEQY
>TRBJ1-1|11|TRBV6-4
ASSDGSSAEAF
>TRBJ2-1|13|TRBV11-2
ASSLRTSLFNEQF
>TRBJ2-1|14|TRBV6-4
ASSRLAGEVHNEQF
>TRBJ2-3|13|TRBV4-3
ASSQDVSVTDTQY
>TRBJ2-3|13|TRBV6-2/TRBV6-3
ASSYSGSPTDTQY
>TRBJ2-1|15|TRBV20-1
SARDTGAQRERNEQF